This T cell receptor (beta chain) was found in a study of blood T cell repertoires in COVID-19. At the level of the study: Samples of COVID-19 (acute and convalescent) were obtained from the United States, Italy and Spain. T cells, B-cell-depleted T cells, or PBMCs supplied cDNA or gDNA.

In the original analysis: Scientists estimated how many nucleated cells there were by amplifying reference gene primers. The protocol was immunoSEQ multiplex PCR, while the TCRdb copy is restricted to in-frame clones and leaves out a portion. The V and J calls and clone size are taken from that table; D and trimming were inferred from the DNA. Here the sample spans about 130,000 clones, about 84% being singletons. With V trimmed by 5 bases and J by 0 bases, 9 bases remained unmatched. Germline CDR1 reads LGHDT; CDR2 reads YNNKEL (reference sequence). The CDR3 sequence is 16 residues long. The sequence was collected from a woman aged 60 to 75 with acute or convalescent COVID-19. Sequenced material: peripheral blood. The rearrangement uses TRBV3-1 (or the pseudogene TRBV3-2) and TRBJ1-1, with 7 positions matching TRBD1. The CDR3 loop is CASSSPGTVMNTEAFF. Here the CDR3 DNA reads TGTGCCAGCAGCAGTCCCGGGACAGTGATGAACACTGAAGCTTTCTTT.